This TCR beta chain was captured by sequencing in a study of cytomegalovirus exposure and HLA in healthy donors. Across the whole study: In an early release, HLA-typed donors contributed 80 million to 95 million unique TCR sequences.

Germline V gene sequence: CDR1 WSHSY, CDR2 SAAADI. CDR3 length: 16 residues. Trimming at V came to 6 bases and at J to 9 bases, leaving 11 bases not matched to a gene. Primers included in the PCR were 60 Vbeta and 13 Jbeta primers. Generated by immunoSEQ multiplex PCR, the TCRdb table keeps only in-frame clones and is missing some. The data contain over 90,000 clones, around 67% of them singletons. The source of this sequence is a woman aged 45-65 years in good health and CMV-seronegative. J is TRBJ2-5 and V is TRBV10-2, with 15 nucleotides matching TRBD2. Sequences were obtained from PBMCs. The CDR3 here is CASSPTGLAGGGAQYF. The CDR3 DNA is TGCGCCAGCAGCCCTACGGGACTAGCGGGGGGCGGGGCCCAGTACTTC.